Shown below are 30 T cell receptor beta chains from a single sample sequenced in a study of CD8+ T cells in alopecia areata listed by TCRdb under 2018. From alopecia areata patients, peripheral blood was collected along with lesional scalp punch biopsies. Library generation was performed with the immunoSEQ multiplex PCR assay. For TCR sequencing, RNA was extracted from every sample and reverse transcribed into cDNA to serve as template. TCRdb holds this immuneACCESS table with in-frame rearrangements only. Some clones are missing; in checked studies, unresolved V genes explain under half, and the rest has no known cause. Here the sample has about 15,000 clones; 50% to 75% occur a single time. Roughly an eighth of the sample is in the top ten clones. Sequencing used skin. These receptors were taken from a human donor with alopecia areata.

This clone was seen a few times. The chain recombines TRBV6-1 with TRBJ2-3; D is ambiguous. The CDR3 has 12 residues. Trimming pared 4 bases from V and 5 bases from J, leaving 7 bases between. The germline V gene encodes CDR1 MNHNS and CDR2 SASEGT. The CDR3, as DNA: TGTGCCAGCAGTGTTCTCAGAGATACGCAGTATTTT. This gives the protein CASSVLRDTQYF.

The chain uses TRBV28 and TRBJ1-1; D possibly corresponds to TRBD1 (5 bases). Trimming took off 5 bases at V and 0 bases at J, with 25 bases between the two ends. The CDR3 length is 19 residues. Germline CDR1 MDHEN, CDR2 SYDVKM. The CDR3, as DNA: TGTGCCAGCAGTCTACCTTTACTCCAGGGTTTGCGGGTGAACACTGAAGCTTTCTTT. Protein product: CASSLPLLQGLRVNTEAFF.

This clone is judged medium-sized (0.01 to 0.1%). This sequence joins TRBV27 and TRBJ2-1; 8 bases are a match to TRBD1. The germline gives CDR1 MNHEY, CDR2 SMNVEV (reference sequence). This CDR3 comprises 14 residues. V was clipped by 6 bases and J by 5 bases; unmatched bases: 6. The CDR3 DNA is TGTGCCAGCAGCATCCAGGGGGCGAACAATGAGCAGTTCTTC. This sequence encodes CASSIQGANNEQFF.

V usage is TRBV5-4 and J usage is TRBJ1-6, with unresolved D. In germline, CDR1 is SGHNT, CDR2 YYREEE (reference sequence). V was cut by 5 bases and J by 2 bases, with 5 bases left in between. This CDR3 has 13 residues. This CDR3 reads CASRETYNSPLHF. The CDR3 DNA sequence: TGTGCCAGCAGGGAAACCTATAATTCACCCCTCCACTTT.

V usage is TRBV2 and J usage is TRBJ2-7; no firm D call. Trimming shortened V by 3 bases and J by 3 bases, and 12 bases separated the two germline ends. This CDR3 has 14 amino acids. Germline loops: CDR1 SNHLY, CDR2 FYNNEI. The CDR3 sequence is CASSEASVLYEQYF. CDR3 in DNA: TGTGCCAGCAGTGAGGCCTCCGTCCTCTACGAGCAGTACTTC.

This chain connects TRBV29-1 to TRBJ2-2; the D gene is possibly TRBD1 (5 bases). Trimming cost V 5 bases and J 6 bases, with 13 bases left between them. In germline, CDR1 is SQVTM, CDR2 ANQGSEA. This CDR3 contains 13 residues. This CDR3 is CSVLKQGAGELFF. The CDR3 nucleotides are TGCAGCGTTTTGAAGCAAGGGGCCGGGGAGCTGTTTTTT.

This clone came up once. The chain employs TRBV27 and TRBJ2-7; 11 bases fit TRBD1. Trimming at V came to 5 bases and at J to 6 bases, leaving 15 bases not matched to a gene. The germline CDR1 and CDR2 sequences are MNHEY and SMNVEV (reference sequence). This CDR3 contains 17 residues. CDR3 in amino acids: CASSRVYGGTGGLEQYF. CDR3 bases: TGTGCCAGCAGTCGCGTTTACGGGGGGACAGGGGGACTCGAGCAGTACTTC.

The genes are TRBV27 and TRBJ2-7, with D possibly TRBD1 on 6 matching bases. Trimming removed 6 bases from V and 0 bases from J, with 21 bases in between. The CDR3 runs to 17 residues. CDR1 MNHEY and CDR2 SMNVEV come from the germline V gene (reference sequence). Here the CDR3 DNA reads TGTGCCAGCAGCCCTTTTCGACTCCGGGACAACTCCTACGAGCAGTACTTC. This gives the protein CASSPFRLRDNSYEQYF.

The chain's CDR3 is CASSNRETQYF. CDR3 DNA: TGTGCCAGCTCGAACCGGGAGACCCAGTACTTC. The chain joins TRBV18 to TRBJ2-5; D ambiguous. The CDR3 contains 11 residues. V was trimmed by 6 bases and J by 5 bases, leaving 7 bases between them. Germline assignment: CDR1 KGHSH and CDR2 LQKENI.

This sequence joins TRBV28 and TRBJ2-7; D possibly uses TRBD1 or TRBD2 (6 bases each). The CDR3 length is 15 residues. Germline V gene data show CDR1 as MDHEN and CDR2 as SYDVKM. Trimming left V 8 bases short and J 0 bases short, with 17 bases between. Here the CDR3 reads CASRPGGGGSYEQYF. The CDR3 nucleotides read TGTGCCAGCCGCCCTGGAGGGGGAGGCTCCTACGAGCAGTACTTC.

The chain couples TRBV18 to TRBJ2-5; D is undetermined. The CDR3 runs to 13 residues. Trimming stripped 2 bases from V and 13 bases from J, with 17 bases between. CDR1 and CDR2 (germline): KGHSH, LQKENI. The CDR3 here is CASSPFDQPNPYF. As DNA, the CDR3 is TGTGCCAGCTCACCATTTGACCAACCCAATCCGTACTTC. Using reference TRBV18 and TRBJ2-5 for the parts outside the CDR3, the full variable domain is NAGVMQNPRHLVRRRGQEARLRCSPMKGHSHVYWYRQLPEEGLKFMVYLQKENIIDESGMPKERFSAEFPKEGPSILRIQQVVRGDSAAYFCASSPFDQPNPYFGPGTRLLVL.

The chain is built from TRBV6-6 and TRBJ1-3; TRBD1 agrees at 7 bases. Losses at the gene ends were 10 bases for V and 1 base for J; bases not matched to a gene: 10. The CDR3 length is 15 residues. Germline values: CDR1 MNHNY, CDR2 SVGAGI (reference sequence). CDR3 in amino acids: CAIRGQFNSGNTIYF. Written as DNA, the CDR3 is TGTGCCATCCGGGGACAGTTCAATTCTGGAAACACCATATATTTT.

This sequence joins TRBV28 and TRBJ2-5; weak D call: TRBD2 (5 bases). Trimming removed 3 bases from V and 5 bases from J, with 22 bases in between. Germline CDR1 MDHEN, CDR2 SYDVKM. CDR3 length: 17 amino acids. In nucleotides, the CDR3 is TGTGCCAGCAGTTTCGATATTCGCCCATGGGGAGAGGAGACCCAGTACTTC. Translation gives CASSFDIRPWGEETQYF.

This sequence joins TRBV7-2 and TRBJ2-5; a weak D match, TRBD1 (5 bases). The germline CDR1 and CDR2 sequences are SGHTA and FQGNSA. This CDR3 is built from 16 residues. V lost 1 base to trimming and J lost 0 bases, with 12 bases between them. The DNA for the CDR3 is TGTGCCAGCAGCTTAGGATGGACAATGTACCAAGAGACCCAGTACTTC. It yields the protein CASSLGWTMYQETQYF.

The chain joins TRBV7-6 to TRBJ1-4, with TRBD1 as a possible D gene (6 bases). V was trimmed by 3 bases and J by 1 base, leaving 15 bases between them. CDR3 length: 17 residues. Germline assignment: CDR1 SGHVS and CDR2 FNYEAQ. The CDR3 bases are TGTGCCAGCAGCTTCCGCACAGGGACGGGAACTAATGAAAAACTGTTTTTT. It yields the protein CASSFRTGTGTNEKLFF.

This clone was recorded only once. The V call is TRBV6-5, the J call TRBJ2-7; TRBD2 matches at 9 bases. This CDR3 comprises 16 residues. V trimming: 0 bases; J trimming: 4 bases; junction bases outside the gene matches: 7. The V gene's germline CDR1 is MNHEY and CDR2 SVGAGI. The CDR3 spells CASSYSIIAGVYEQYF. The CDR3 DNA sequence: TGTGCCAGCAGTTACTCGATCATAGCGGGAGTATACGAGCAGTACTTC.

The chain joins TRBV9 to TRBJ1-2; 9 bases agree with TRBD1. The germline V gene encodes CDR1 SGDLS and CDR2 YYNGEE. V dropped 3 bases and J dropped 7; count of bases not matched to a gene: 10. This CDR3 has 15 amino acids. The CDR3 region is CASSAQTGGLSGYTF. In DNA, the CDR3 is TGTGCCAGCAGCGCCCAGACAGGGGGGTTGAGTGGCTACACCTTC.

V and J are TRBV19 and TRBJ2-5; a weak D match, TRBD1 (5 bases). The J call is uncertain, as TRBJ2-7 better fits the DNA end. Looked up from germline, CDR1 is LNHDA and CDR2 is SQIVND (reference sequence). This CDR3 spans 17 amino acids. In nucleotides, the CDR3 is TGTGCCAGTAGTATGATGGGTGTCGGCAGGGTTACCTACGAGCAGTACTTC. This translates into CASSMMGVGRVTYEQYF.

This sequence joins TRBV6-5 and TRBJ1-3; D is unclear. Germline V gene data show CDR1 as MNHEY and CDR2 as SVGAGI. The CDR3 is 16 residues long. The germline V and J ends were trimmed by 0 bases and 0 bases, with 9 bases remaining between them. The CDR3 loop is CASSYSGGISGNTIYF. The CDR3 DNA sequence: TGTGCCAGCAGTTACTCTGGAGGGATCTCTGGAAACACCATATATTTT.

The gene calls are TRBV6-1 and TRBJ1-1, with D maybe TRBD1 (6 bases). V lost 6 bases and J 5 bases, leaving 16 bases between the germline ends. Germline V gene sequence: CDR1 MNHNS, CDR2 SASEGT. This CDR3 contains 14 residues. CDR3 DNA sequence: TGTGCCAGCAGCTCCACAGGGATGTGGACTGAAGCTTTCTTT. Translation gives CASSSTGMWTEAFF.

In its sample, this clone was seen once. The chain couples TRBV6-1 to TRBJ1-4; D is perhaps TRBD1 (6 bases). The CDR3 extends over 13 amino acids. Germline CDR1 and CDR2: MNHNS and SASEGT. The ends were cut back, 7 bases at V and 7 bases at J, with 13 bases in the middle. CDR3 residues: CASTREGGEKLFF. CDR3 coding DNA: TGTGCCAGCACCCGAGAGGGGGGTGAAAAACTGTTTTTT.

The J gene is TRBJ2-2, the V gene TRBV28; D might be TRBD2 (5 bases). The CDR3 sequence is 17 residues long. CDR1 and CDR2 (germline): MDHEN, SYDVKM. V was cut by 5 bases and J by 13 bases, with 29 bases left in between. The CDR3 reads CASSPRYSPGVPSRLFF. For the CDR3, the DNA is TGTGCCAGCAGTCCACGATATTCCCCCGGGGTACCCTCAAGGCTGTTTTTT.

The chain recombines TRBV19 with TRBJ2-1; no definite D call. Trimming removed 3 bases at V and 2 bases at J, with 2 bases between. Germline CDR1 is LNHDA and CDR2 is SQIVND (reference sequence). The CDR3 length is 12 residues. CDR3 region: CASSIPYNEQFF. The CDR3, as DNA: TGTGCCAGTAGTATCCCCTACAATGAGCAGTTCTTC.

Within the sample, this clone is large (0.1 to 1%). The J gene is TRBJ2-7, the V gene TRBV30; 10 bases are shared with TRBD1. Germline assignment: CDR1 GTSNPN and CDR2 SVGIG (reference sequence). V lost 6 bases and J lost 5; bases outside the gene matches: 7. The CDR3 consists of 13 residues. The CDR3: CACTGTGVHEQYF. As DNA, the CDR3 is TGTGCCTGCACCGGGACAGGGGTCCACGAGCAGTACTTC. Filled out from reference TRBV30 and TRBJ2-7, the complete variable domain reads SQTIHQWPATLVQPVGSPLSLECTVEGTSNPNLYWYRQAAGRGLQLLFYSVGIGQISSEVPQNLSASRPQDRQFILSSKKLLLSDSGFYLCACTGTGVHEQYFGPGTRLTVT.

This clone was observed a single time. The chain has TRBV11-2 and TRBJ1-4; D not resolved. CDR3 size: 15 residues. Per the germline V gene, CDR1 is SGHAT and CDR2 is FQNNGV. V gave up 2 bases and J gave up 3 bases, with 10 bases separating them. CDR3 loop: CASSLTGGANEKLFF. CDR3 bases: TGTGCCAGCAGCTTAACGGGCGGAGCTAATGAAAAACTGTTTTTT.

This clone appeared a few times. The rearrangement uses TRBV7-2 and TRBJ2-2, with 7 nucleotides matching TRBD2. The CDR3 has 15 amino acids. J was trimmed by 6 bases and V by 0 bases; bases with no gene match: 4. Germline V gene lookup returns CDR1 SGHTA and CDR2 FQGNSA. The CDR3 is CASSLAGGPAGELFF. The DNA of the CDR3 is TGTGCCAGCAGCTTAGCGGGAGGGCCCGCCGGGGAGCTGTTTTTT. The complete variable domain, with remaining parts taken from reference TRBV7-2 and TRBJ2-2, reads GAGVSQSPSNKVTEKGKDVELRCDPISGHTALYWYRQSLGQGLEFLIYFQGNSAPDKSGLPSDRFSAERTGGSVSTLTIQRTQQEDSAVYLCASSLAGGPAGELFFGEGSRLTVL.

The CDR3 is CASSLGSPAAANVLTF. In nucleotides, the CDR3 is TGTGCCAGCAGCTTAGGCTCCCCAGCGGCGGCCAACGTCCTGACTTTC. This chain joins TRBV7-2 and TRBJ2-6, with D maybe TRBD2 (5 bases). Germline lookup yields CDR1 SGHTA and CDR2 FQGNSA. The CDR3 spans 16 residues. Trimming pared 1 base from V and 6 bases from J, leaving 13 bases between.

The chain combines TRBV7-2 with TRBJ2-3, with 7 bases that match TRBD2. The CDR3 length is 15 residues. CDR1 is SGHTA and CDR2 is FQGNSA in the germline V gene. The junction had 4 bases not matched to a gene; V was cut back by 2 bases and J by 2 bases. The CDR3 nucleotides read TGTGCCAGCAGCTTAAAAGCGGGAAACACAGATACGCAGTATTTT. It yields the protein CASSLKAGNTDTQYF.

This clone was recorded a few times. Other DNA sequences in this sample translate to the same CDR3. The rearrangement links TRBV29-1 to TRBJ2-7; TRBD2 matches 7 bases. Looked up from germline, CDR1 is SQVTM and CDR2 is ANQGSEA. The CDR3 covers 13 residues. The trim removed 5 bases at V and 4 bases at J, leaving 8 bases unmatched. As DNA, the CDR3 is TGCAGCGTTTTTGCGGGAGAAGGGTACGAGCAGTACTTC. Translated, it gives CSVFAGEGYEQYF.

CDR3 protein: CAISEVPESRAKNIQYF. The CDR3 DNA reads as TGTGCCATCAGTGAGGTGCCGGAGAGCCGAGCCAAAAACATTCAGTACTTC. The chain recombines TRBV10-3 with TRBJ2-4; D is uncertain. Trimming left V 2 bases short and J 0 bases short, with 14 bases between. Looked up from germline, CDR1 is ENHRY and CDR2 is SYGVKD. The CDR3 has 17 residues.